Presented here are 19 T cell receptor beta chains from one specimen sequenced in a study of cytomegalovirus exposure and HLA in healthy donors. The PCR contained 60 Vbeta and 13 Jbeta primers. Repertoires were generated with immunoSEQ multiplex PCR, while TCRdb's copy carries only in-frame clones and drops some. Of around 67,000 clones in the sample, 74% were seen once. The sequenced sample consisted of PBMCs. The receptors were sampled from a woman in her twenties or thirties in good health and CMV-seropositive.

V and J are TRBV7-9 and TRBJ2-3; 7 bases map to TRBD2. The CDR3 is made up of 13 amino acids. The junction had 5 bases not matched to a gene; V was cut back by 4 bases and J by 7 bases. CDR1 and CDR2 from the germline V gene are SEHNR and FQNEAQ (reference sequence). CDR3 nucleotide sequence: TGTGCCAGCAGCTCCCTACTAGCGAATACGCAGTATTTT. Protein product: CASSSLLANTQYF.

The rearrangement joins TRBV7-2 to TRBJ1-5; 7 bases are a match to TRBD1. With V trimmed by 2 bases and J by 5 bases, 12 bases remained unmatched. The CDR3 has 17 residues. Germline-derived CDR1 and CDR2 are SGHTA and FQGNSA. CDR3 bases: TGTGCCAGCAGCTTATCCTTTGACAGGGCGCTCCATCAGCCCCAGCATTTT. Its translation is CASSLSFDRALHQPQHF. Complete variable domain (other parts from reference TRBV7-2 and TRBJ1-5): GAGVSQSPSNKVTEKGKDVELRCDPISGHTALYWYRQSLGQGLEFLIYFQGNSAPDKSGLPSDRFSAERTGGSVSTLTIQRTQQEDSAVYLCASSLSFDRALHQPQHFGDGTRLSIL.

The genes are TRBV2 and TRBJ2-7; unclear D gene. The V gene's germline CDR1 is SNHLY and CDR2 FYNNEI. V was cut by 8 bases and J by 0 bases, with 14 bases left in between. CDR3 length: 14 amino acids. CDR3 in DNA: TGTGCCAGCGGCCCCCTGGCCCGCTCCTACGAGCAGTACTTC. Its translation is CASGPLARSYEQYF. The full variable domain, rest sourced from reference TRBV2 and TRBJ2-7, is EPEVTQTPSHQVTQMGQEVILRCVPISNHLYFYWYRQILGQKVEFLVSFYNNEISEKSEIFDDQFSVERPDGSNFTLKIRSTKLEDSAMYFCASGPLARSYEQYFGPGTRLTVT.

The chain recombines TRBV9 with TRBJ2-3, with TRBD2 matching over 13 bases. The CDR3 length is 17 residues. The germline V gene has CDR1 SGDLS and CDR2 YYNGEE. V was pared by 0 bases and J by 6 bases, with 7 bases of the junction left unmatched. The CDR3 bases are TGTGCCAGCAGCGTAGAGGGACCACTAGCGGGAGGGGATACGCAGTATTTT. It translates to CASSVEGPLAGGDTQYF.

The genes are TRBV29-1 and TRBJ2-3; D unresolved. With 6 bases removed from V and 1 base from J, the gap between germline ends came to 11 bases. The CDR3 sequence is 13 residues long. Germline CDR1 SQVTM, CDR2 ANQGSEA. CDR3 residues: CSVRSSGTDTQYF. The CDR3 DNA is TGCAGCGTACGGAGCAGCGGCACAGATACGCAGTATTTT.

The V and J genes are TRBV7-6 and TRBJ1-3, with D unresolved. The germline CDR1 and CDR2 sequences are SGHVS and FNYEAQ. Trimming removed 1 base at V and 0 bases at J, with 10 bases between. The CDR3 spans 16 residues. The CDR3 loop reads CASSLVRESSGNTIYF. The CDR3 DNA sequence: TGTGCCAGCAGCTTAGTTCGGGAGAGCTCTGGAAACACCATATATTTT. Full variable domain (remainder filled in from reference TRBV7-6 and TRBJ1-3): GAGVSQSPRYKVTKRGQDVALRCDPISGHVSLYWYRQALGQGPEFLTYFNYEAQQDKSGLPNDRFSAERPEGSISTLTIQRTEQRDSAMYRCASSLVRESSGNTIYFGEGSWLTVV.

V gene TRBV6-6 combines with J gene TRBJ1-5; D unclear. Germline V gene sequence: CDR1 MNHNY, CDR2 SVGAGI (reference sequence). This CDR3 contains 14 residues. V lost 6 bases, J lost 7 bases, and 16 bases lay in between. CDR3 nucleotide sequence: TGTGCCAGCAGCCAACTGACCCGAGGACAGCCCCAGCATTTT. This codes for CASSQLTRGQPQHF.

This clone was counted between two and nine times. The chain has TRBV10-3 and TRBJ2-1; D is perhaps TRBD2 (6 bases). Trimming pared 2 bases from V and 1 base from J, leaving 9 bases between. There are 15 residues in the CDR3. Germline assignment: CDR1 ENHRY and CDR2 SYGVKD. CDR3 region: CAISEGGASYNEQFF. The CDR3 region has the DNA TGTGCCATCAGTGAGGGCGGGGCTTCCTACAATGAGCAGTTCTTC.

The V gene is TRBV6-5, the J gene TRBJ2-2; D not resolved. Germline V gene sequence: CDR1 MNHEY, CDR2 SVGAGI. The CDR3 contains 15 residues. The V end lost 2 bases, the J end lost 3 bases, and 10 bases lay between the germline ends. The CDR3 nucleotides are TGTGCCAGCAGTTACGGGCCTTTTCACACCGGGGAGCTGTTTTTT. It codes for CASSYGPFHTGELFF.

As to this clone: A junction boundary mismatches the germline segment, possibly from a read error. V gene TRBV5-6 combines with J gene TRBJ1-4; D gene unclear. From germline, CDR1 is SGHDT and CDR2 YYEEEE. This CDR3 has 11 amino acids. The DNA for the CDR3 is TGTGCCAGCAGCTTTCGTAGCGAAAGAACCTTT. Protein: CASSFRSERTF.

This chain joins TRBV7-2 and TRBJ2-7; TRBD2 might be the D (5 bases). Per the germline V gene, CDR1 is SGHTA and CDR2 is FQGNSA. The CDR3 extends over 14 amino acids. V lost 6 bases, J lost 3 bases, and 15 bases lay in between. The CDR3 region has the DNA TGTGCCAGCAGTTCTGCCCTCACTAGCTACGAGCAGTACTTC. Translated: CASSSALTSYEQYF.

This clone rates as medium-sized. The V gene is TRBV30, the J gene TRBJ1-5; D ambiguous. Trimming took off 1 base at V and 3 bases at J, with 7 bases between the two ends. The CDR3 is 13 amino acids. CDR1 and CDR2 (germline): GTSNPN, SVGIG (reference sequence). CDR3 coding DNA: TGTGCCTGGAGTGGTGCAGTCAATCAGCCCCAGCATTTT. It is translated as CAWSGAVNQPQHF.

DNA of the CDR3: TGTGCCAGCAGCGAGACTAGCGGGAGCTACTACGAGCAGTACTTC. Translated: CASSETSGSYYEQYF. The chain uses TRBV4-2 and TRBJ2-7; 12 nucleotides match TRBD2. Germline trimming cut 5 bases from V and 3 bases from J; bases unmatched to any gene: 5. Germline loops: CDR1 LGHNA, CDR2 YNFKEQ. The CDR3 sequence is 15 residues long.

This chain joins TRBV5-1 and TRBJ2-3; maybe TRBD1 (6 bases). The germline V gene has CDR1 SGHRS and CDR2 YFSETQ. V was shortened by 4 bases and J by 7 bases, with 13 bases between the two germline ends. The length of the CDR3 is 13 residues. CDR3 amino acids: CASSGTQGYTQYF. DNA of the CDR3: TGCGCCAGCAGCGGGACACAGGGTTATACGCAGTATTTT.

This chain links TRBV5-1 with TRBJ2-1; TRBD1 is a possible D gene (5 bases). Germline lookup yields CDR1 SGHRS and CDR2 YFSETQ. CDR3 length: 16 amino acids. V lost 4 bases, J lost 0 bases, and 14 bases lay in between. CDR3: CASSHGQGSSYNEQFF. The CDR3 DNA is TGCGCCAGCAGCCATGGACAAGGAAGCTCCTACAATGAGCAGTTCTTC.

This clone turned up a few times. The CDR3: CAWSPQGLTGYNEQFF. The CDR3 coding sequence is TGTGCCTGGAGTCCCCAGGGACTGACCGGCTACAATGAGCAGTTCTTC. The chain is built from TRBV30 and TRBJ2-1; D is perhaps TRBD2 (6 bases). The V gene lost 2 bases and the J gene lost 3 bases, with 17 bases spanning the gap. The CDR3 has 16 amino acids. Germline assignment: CDR1 GTSNPN and CDR2 SVGIG (reference sequence).

The rearrangement links TRBV10-3 to TRBJ2-1; 9 bases map to TRBD2. The length of the CDR3 is 15 residues. Germline V lookup: CDR1 ENHRY, CDR2 SYGVKD. Trimming removed 1 base from V and 6 bases from J; junction bases left unmatched: 4. The CDR3 spells CAISEWREGSNEQFF. The CDR3 DNA reads TGTGCCATCAGTGAGTGGCGGGAGGGTAGCAATGAGCAGTTCTTC.

J is TRBJ1-5 and V is TRBV25-1; D possibly corresponds to TRBD1 (5 bases). This CDR3 has 16 amino acids. Trimming removed 3 bases at V and 1 base at J, with 13 bases between. The germline gives CDR1 MGHDK, CDR2 SYGVNS. CDR3 region: CASSDATGLSNQPQHF. The CDR3 nucleotides read TGTGCCAGCAGTGATGCTACAGGCCTAAGCAATCAGCCCCAGCATTTT.

The gene calls are TRBV4-1 and TRBJ1-4, with 10 bases identical to TRBD1. The CDR3 contains 18 residues. CDR1 and CDR2 from the germline V gene are MGHRA and YSYEKL. V lost 1 base and J lost 6; bases outside the gene matches: 11. CDR3 nucleotides: TGCGCCAGCAGCCAAGTAGGGACAGGGGCATTTGCGGATGAAAAACTGTTTTTT. Residues: CASSQVGTGAFADEKLFF.